This is a list of T cell receptor beta chains from one sample in a study of spatial heterogeneity in lung cancer. A single record per CDR3 protein comes from TCRdb applying MiXCR to the 5' RACE reads. The sample yields around 100,000 distinct CDR3 sequences, approximately 11% seen once. The sequencing here drew on PBMCs, taken at follow-up. The receptors come from a female donor with early-stage non-small cell lung cancer. Each CDR3 is given with its conserved first and last residue. Each record gives: V gene, clone size, D gene, CDR3 protein. D genes are given only for firm matches. Rows may omit the clone size; those that give it use once, few, many or a size class.

v_call: TRBV10-3; clone_size: many; d_call: NA; cdr3_aa: CAISERGNEQFF
v_call: TRBV18; clone_size: many; d_call: TRBD1; cdr3_aa: CASSPGQGVTEAFF
v_call: TRBV20-1; clone_size: few; d_call: TRBD2; cdr3_aa: CSAEGASGMFEQYF
v_call: TRBV28; clone_size: NA; d_call: TRBD1; cdr3_aa: CASSLYGTGRTNEQFF
v_call: TRBV4-1; clone_size: many; d_call: NA; cdr3_aa: CASSQDFPIFNTEAFF
v_call: TRBV3-1; clone_size: many; d_call: NA; cdr3_aa: CASSQQTGSYNEQFF
v_call: TRBV4-3; clone_size: few; d_call: NA; cdr3_aa: CASSQELAHEQFF
v_call: TRBV28; clone_size: many; d_call: TRBD1; cdr3_aa: CASSWGTGIMDTQYF
v_call: TRBV9; clone_size: NA; d_call: TRBD1; cdr3_aa: CASSVSTGRNTEAFF
v_call: TRBV20-1; clone_size: NA; d_call: NA; cdr3_aa: CSASILGARSSYNEQFF
v_call: TRBV18; clone_size: many; d_call: NA; cdr3_aa: CASSPSTLSNQPQHF
v_call: TRBV6-2/TRBV6-3; clone_size: few; d_call: NA; cdr3_aa: CASRPHSGFGETQYF
v_call: TRBV5-1; clone_size: NA; d_call: TRBD2; cdr3_aa: CASRGLAGGNEQFF
v_call: TRBV6-2/TRBV6-3; clone_size: few; d_call: TRBD1; cdr3_aa: CASSYPGQLNQPQHF
v_call: TRBV18; clone_size: many; d_call: TRBD2; cdr3_aa: CASSPNPGTSGRIGKFF
v_call: TRBV29-1; clone_size: many; d_call: NA; cdr3_aa: CSVEVSPQGTEAFF
v_call: TRBV7-2; clone_size: NA; d_call: NA; cdr3_aa: CASSSQIQRNTEAFF
v_call: TRBV28; clone_size: many; d_call: NA; cdr3_aa: CASSLKEGRAFF
v_call: TRBV3-1; clone_size: many; d_call: NA; cdr3_aa: CASSSRSGEQFF
v_call: TRBV12-3/TRBV12-4; clone_size: NA; d_call: TRBD1; cdr3_aa: CASSYPGQDLPEAFF
v_call: TRBV3-1; clone_size: NA; d_call: TRBD1; cdr3_aa: CASSPFWGQGYGYTF
v_call: TRBV25-1; clone_size: few; d_call: NA; cdr3_aa: CASSEVTGDTNEQFF
v_call: TRBV4-3; clone_size: many; d_call: NA; cdr3_aa: CASSHSSSGTQYF
v_call: TRBV14; clone_size: NA; d_call: NA; cdr3_aa: CASSPKRTPNTEAFF
v_call: TRBV6-1; clone_size: many; d_call: NA; cdr3_aa: CASSPRTDYSNQPQHF
v_call: TRBV11-2; clone_size: NA; d_call: TRBD2; cdr3_aa: CASSEEGLIDTQYF
v_call: TRBV4-1; clone_size: few; d_call: NA; cdr3_aa: CASSRTYGNEKLFF
v_call: TRBV5-1; clone_size: once; d_call: TRBD1; cdr3_aa: CASSRDGTGGDQPQHF
v_call: TRBV7-2; clone_size: NA; d_call: TRBD1; cdr3_aa: CASSPTGQKNTEAFF
v_call: TRBV7-3; clone_size: few; d_call: NA; cdr3_aa: CASSSLGNTEAFF
v_call: TRBV20-1; clone_size: NA; d_call: NA; cdr3_aa: CSARDLNQPQHF
v_call: TRBV6-2/TRBV6-3; clone_size: few; d_call: TRBD2; cdr3_aa: CASRLAGAAKNIQYF
v_call: TRBV25-1; clone_size: few; d_call: NA; cdr3_aa: CASSEYGIAYEQYF
v_call: TRBV11-2; clone_size: many; d_call: TRBD2; cdr3_aa: CASSTVGTSGRLEQFF
v_call: TRBV7-2; clone_size: many; d_call: TRBD2; cdr3_aa: CASSPGMGLREQFF
v_call: TRBV29-1; clone_size: NA; d_call: TRBD1; cdr3_aa: CSVERQGGTEAFF
v_call: TRBV7-8; clone_size: few; d_call: NA; cdr3_aa: CASSLARAEKLFF
v_call: TRBV24-1; clone_size: NA; d_call: NA; cdr3_aa: CATSDFSSGYTF
v_call: TRBV5-1; clone_size: NA; d_call: NA; cdr3_aa: CASTSDLFSSGANVLTF
v_call: TRBV12-3/TRBV12-4; clone_size: many; d_call: NA; cdr3_aa: CASSFKYAVRQPQHF
v_call: TRBV6-2/TRBV6-3; clone_size: many; d_call: NA; cdr3_aa: CASSHYRDPNQPQHF
v_call: TRBV27; clone_size: NA; d_call: NA; cdr3_aa: CASSLNFDYEQYF
v_call: TRBV20-1; clone_size: few; d_call: TRBD2; cdr3_aa: CSARDRVAGGAEQYF
v_call: TRBV5-1; clone_size: many; d_call: NA; cdr3_aa: CASSLGLAVTEAFF
v_call: TRBV11-3; clone_size: NA; d_call: TRBD1; cdr3_aa: CASSHGQVNNSPLHF
v_call: TRBV6-2/TRBV6-3; clone_size: few; d_call: NA; cdr3_aa: CASRRLGTTDTQYF
v_call: TRBV20-1; clone_size: NA; d_call: NA; cdr3_aa: CSSLETAEQFF